This T cell receptor (beta chain) originates from a study of Tregs in tolerant kidney transplant recipients. Study-level points and caveats: Biological reproducibility was not directly addressed, but technical replication error appeared minimal.

From germline, CDR1 is WNHNN and CDR2 SYGVQD (reference sequence). The CDR3 spans 12 residues. V was trimmed by 6 bases and J by 7 bases, leaving 13 bases between them. Only in-frame clones appear in the TCRdb table, and some are missing; sequencing was by immunoSEQ multiplex PCR. The table lists fewer than 20,000 clones, roughly four fifths of them singletons. Notes on this clone: Its specificity is not known.

Sequencing input: Tregs from blood. The chain has TRBV10-1 and TRBJ2-7, with a tentative D call TRBD1 (5 bases). This clonotype originated in a human donor in good health. The CDR3 loop reads CASRGVQGEQYF. For the CDR3, the DNA is TGCGCCAGCAGAGGAGTTCAGGGTGAGCAGTACTTC.